The 29 T cell receptor beta chains listed next were all sequenced from one sample in a study of T cell responses to AZD1222 COVID-19 vaccine. Profiled with immunoSEQ multiplex PCR; TCRdb holds only in-frame clones, not every one. This table has around 180,000 clones, 75% to 90% appearing once. The sequenced sample was peripheral blood, obtained on day 0 of AZD1222 vaccination. These receptors came from an adult in good health.

This chain links TRBV18 with TRBJ1-6, with TRBD1 as a possible D gene (5 bases). V lost 5 bases, J lost 7 bases, and 15 bases lay in between. The CDR3 sequence is 15 residues long. Germline V lookup: CDR1 KGHSH, CDR2 LQKENI. Here the CDR3 reads CASSADTGGNSPLHF. As DNA, the CDR3 is TGTGCCAGCTCAGCGGACACCGGAGGAAATTCACCCCTCCACTTT.

This chain uses TRBV7-2 with TRBJ2-7, with TRBD2 matching 11 bases. Unmatched junction bases numbered 8, after V lost 4 bases and J lost 0 bases. CDR3 length equals 17 residues. CDR1 and CDR2 from the germline V gene are SGHTA and FQGNSA. The CDR3 DNA reads as TGTGCCAGCAGCTCCCAATTTAGCGGGAGGGCCTCCTACGAGCAGTACTTC. It codes for CASSSQFSGRASYEQYF.

CDR3 nucleotide sequence: TGCGCCAGCAGCTTACTAGCGGGGGTAAACACCGGGGAGCTGTTTTTT. Its protein product is CASSLLAGVNTGELFF. This chain links TRBV5-1 with TRBJ2-2; TRBD2 matches 11 bases. V dropped 2 bases and J dropped 2; count of bases not matched to a gene: 2. Germline-derived CDR1 and CDR2 are SGHRS and YFSETQ. This CDR3 has 16 amino acids.

The rearrangement joins TRBV6-5 to TRBJ1-4; TRBD1 might be the D (6 bases). This CDR3 contains 15 residues. V lost 0 bases to trimming and J lost 7 bases, with 12 bases between them. The germline V gene encodes CDR1 MNHEY and CDR2 SVGAGI. In nucleotides, the CDR3 is TGTGCCAGCAGTTACTCGATGGGGGCAGGTGAAAAACTGTTTTTT. Translating gives CASSYSMGAGEKLFF.

This clone was recorded once. The V call is TRBV2, the J call TRBJ2-7, with 10 bases aligning to TRBD2. The germline V gene encodes CDR1 SNHLY and CDR2 FYNNEI. V was clipped by 1 base and J by 6 bases; unmatched bases: 3. This CDR3 is built from 14 residues. The CDR3 nucleotides are TGTGCCAGCAGTGAAGTCCTAGCGGGAGTCGAGCAGTACTTC. Amino acid sequence: CASSEVLAGVEQYF.

The rearrangement joins TRBV19 to TRBJ1-1; D ambiguous. The germline gives CDR1 LNHDA, CDR2 SQIVND (reference sequence). The CDR3 is 13 residues long. V lost 6 bases, J lost 1 base, and 9 bases lay in between. The DNA for the CDR3 is TGTGCCAGTAGCAGACAACCGAACACTGAAGCTTTCTTT. This gives the protein CASSRQPNTEAFF.

This clone has just a few counts. The V gene is TRBV9, the J gene TRBJ1-2, with D possibly TRBD1 on 6 matching bases. This CDR3 comprises 13 residues. Germline-derived CDR1 and CDR2 are SGDLS and YYNGEE. With 1 base removed from V and 6 bases from J, the gap between germline ends came to 10 bases. CDR3 DNA: TGTGCCAGCAGCGTAAGGGACAATCATGGCTACACCTTC. As protein: CASSVRDNHGYTF.

The chain recombines TRBV19 with TRBJ1-1; D is ambiguous. Germline CDR1 and CDR2: LNHDA and SQIVND (reference sequence). V was trimmed by 7 bases and J by 0 bases, leaving 12 bases between them. There are 14 residues in the CDR3. The CDR3 protein is CASKGHSLNTEAFF. In nucleotides, the CDR3 is TGTGCCAGTAAGGGTCACTCCCTGAACACTGAAGCTTTCTTT.

V usage is TRBV7-9 and J usage is TRBJ2-5, with D perhaps matching TRBD1 or TRBD2 (6 bases each). CDR3 length equals 15 residues. The germline CDR1 and CDR2 sequences are SEHNR and FQNEAQ (reference sequence). The germline V and J ends were trimmed by 4 bases and 5 bases, with 17 bases remaining between them. The CDR3 bases are TGTGCCAGCAGCTCACACCAAAGGGGGGCGGAGACCCAGTACTTC. Its protein product is CASSSHQRGAETQYF.

The J gene is TRBJ1-5, the V gene TRBV19; 11 nucleotides match TRBD1. The CDR3 consists of 17 residues. With V trimmed by 10 bases and J by 2 bases, 13 bases remained unmatched. Germline assignment: CDR1 LNHDA and CDR2 SQIVND (reference sequence). The CDR3 loop is CATVGTGGIWGNQPQHF. CDR3 coding DNA: TGTGCCACTGTCGGGACAGGGGGGATTTGGGGCAATCAGCCCCAGCATTTT.

The genes are TRBV28 and TRBJ1-6; D is undetermined. Trimming took 3 bases from V and 7 from J, leaving 16 bases between them. The CDR3 covers 16 residues. Germline CDR1 and CDR2: MDHEN and SYDVKM. Here the CDR3 reads CASSFLGRTPNSPLHF. In DNA, the CDR3 is TGTGCCAGCAGTTTCCTCGGACGGACGCCGAATTCACCCCTCCACTTT.

About this clone itself: At one end, the junction sequence differs from germline, possibly due to a read error. The CDR3 nucleotides read TGTGCCAGCACTTTAGCTAACTATGGCTACACCTTC. It specifies CASTLANYGYTF. The gene calls are TRBV28 and TRBJ1-2; D not resolved. Per the germline V gene, CDR1 is MDHEN and CDR2 is SYDVKM. This CDR3 contains 12 residues.

V usage is TRBV2 and J usage is TRBJ1-6, with D uncertain. Germline lookup yields CDR1 SNHLY and CDR2 FYNNEI. V lost 5 bases, J lost 9 bases, and 14 bases lay in between. The CDR3 has 14 residues. Here the CDR3 DNA reads TGTGCCAGCAGTCCTGACCGTGATGGTTCACCCCTCCACTTT. Residues: CASSPDRDGSPLHF.

The rearrangement links TRBV18 to TRBJ2-1; 8 bases are a match to TRBD2. There are 15 residues in the CDR3. Trimming took 3 bases from V and 6 from J; bases not matched to a gene: 7. Germline CDR1 reads KGHSH; CDR2 reads LQKENI. CDR3 amino acids: CASSPGLVNLNEQFF. The CDR3 nucleotides read TGTGCCAGCTCACCGGGACTAGTAAACCTCAATGAGCAGTTCTTC. Combining the CDR3 with reference TRBV18 and TRBJ2-1 gives the whole variable domain NAGVMQNPRHLVRRRGQEARLRCSPMKGHSHVYWYRQLPEEGLKFMVYLQKENIIDESGMPKERFSAEFPKEGPSILRIQQVVRGDSAAYFCASSPGLVNLNEQFFGPGTRLTVL.

J is TRBJ2-3 and V is TRBV5-1; D might be TRBD1 or TRBD2, each matching 5 bases. CDR3 length: 15 residues. The germline V gene has CDR1 SGHRS and CDR2 YFSETQ. Between the trimmed V and J ends, which lost 2 bases and 1 base, there was a span of 11 bases. DNA for the CDR3: TGCGCCAGCAGCTTCGGGGACGGCCGCACAGATACGCAGTATTTT. Protein: CASSFGDGRTDTQYF.

This chain links TRBV23-1 with TRBJ2-3; TRBD1 might be the D (7 bases). TRBV23-1 is noted as an ORF with a role that remains uncertain. The V and J ends lost 2 bases and 1 base respectively, with 13 bases between them. This CDR3 spans 16 amino acids. The CDR3 DNA follows: TGCGCCAGCAGTCAAGGCTGGAGGGGGCGCACAGATACGCAGTATTTT. Encoded protein: CASSQGWRGRTDTQYF.

V and J are TRBV19 and TRBJ1-5, with 8 bases identical to TRBD1. V was clipped by 6 bases and J by 3 bases; unmatched bases: 10. The CDR3 totals 16 residues. From germline, CDR1 is LNHDA and CDR2 SQIVND (reference sequence). This CDR3 reads CASRNTDRANNQPQHF. The CDR3 DNA is TGTGCCAGTAGAAATACGGACAGGGCGAACAATCAGCCCCAGCATTTT. Using reference TRBV19 and TRBJ1-5 for the parts outside the CDR3, the full variable domain is DGGITQSPKYLFRKEGQNVTLSCEQNLNHDAMYWYRQDPGQGLRLIYYSQIVNDFQKGDIAEGYSVSREKKESFPLTVTSAQKNPTAFYLCASRNTDRANNQPQHFGDGTRLSIL.

This sequence joins TRBV5-4 and TRBJ2-7; the match to TRBD1 covers 9 bases. V was clipped by 4 bases and J by 4 bases; unmatched bases: 3. The CDR3 spans 13 residues. Germline V gives CDR1 SGHNT, CDR2 YYREEE (reference sequence). CDR3 protein: CASSAGTGYEQYF. The CDR3 nucleotides are TGTGCCAGCAGCGCAGGGACAGGGTACGAGCAGTACTTC. Full variable domain (rest looked up from reference TRBV5-4 and TRBJ2-7): ETGVTQSPTHLIKTRGQQVTLRCSSQSGHNTVSWYQQALGQGPQFIFQYYREEENGRGNFPPRFSGLQFPNYSSELNVNALELDDSALYLCASSAGTGYEQYFGPGTRLTVT.

The chain recombines TRBV19 with TRBJ2-7; 10 nucleotides align to TRBD1. Per the germline V gene, CDR1 is LNHDA and CDR2 is SQIVND (reference sequence). Trimming took 5 bases from V and 5 from J; bases not matched to a gene: 9. This CDR3 comprises 15 residues. CDR3 nucleotide sequence: TGTGCCAGTAGTGCTCGACGACAGGGGGCCGACGAGCAGTACTTC. Its protein is CASSARRQGADEQYF.

The J gene is TRBJ1-4, the V gene TRBV19; a possible D gene is TRBD1 (6 bases). V was clipped by 5 bases and J by 7 bases, with 20 bases between them. The V gene's germline CDR1 is LNHDA and CDR2 SQIVND (reference sequence). CDR3 length: 16 residues. The CDR3 sequence: CASSDPGGRFGEKLFF. The CDR3 DNA is TGTGCCAGTAGTGATCCCGGGGGGCGTTTCGGTGAAAAACTGTTTTTT.

The chain is built from TRBV3-1 (or the pseudogene TRBV3-2) and TRBJ2-7; 8 positions match TRBD1. The germline V gene encodes CDR1 LGHDT and CDR2 YNNKEL (reference sequence). The V and J ends lost 1 base and 6 bases, in that order; junction bases with no gene match: 11. The CDR3 length is 16 residues. The CDR3 bases are TGTGCCAGCAGCCAAGGGAGCGGCAGGGGGCCAGGCGAGCAGTACTTC. Protein sequence: CASSQGSGRGPGEQYF.

V and J are TRBV3-1 (or the pseudogene TRBV3-2) and TRBJ2-2; the D is unclear. Trimming cost V 2 bases and J 8 bases, with 6 bases left between them. Germline-derived CDR1 and CDR2 are LGHDT and YNNKEL (reference sequence). This CDR3 is built from 12 residues. The CDR3 DNA reads TGTGCCAGCAGCCAAATGAAAGGGGAGCTGTTTTTT. Translation gives CASSQMKGELFF.

The chain carries TRBV7-2 and TRBJ1-5; D ambiguous. Trimming removed 5 bases from V and 0 bases from J, with 17 bases in between. From germline, CDR1 is SGHTA and CDR2 FQGNSA. CDR3 size: 17 residues. This CDR3 is CASSPRAPDYSNQPQHF. The CDR3 nucleotides are TGTGCCAGCAGCCCCCGGGCCCCAGACTATAGCAATCAGCCCCAGCATTTT.

The V call is TRBV5-1, the J call TRBJ2-7, with 8 bases that match TRBD1. The CDR3 runs 14 residues. Germline-derived CDR1 and CDR2 are SGHRS and YFSETQ. V gave up 1 base and J gave up 2 bases; unmatched junction bases: 2. The CDR3 is CASSLTGGTYEQYF. The CDR3, as DNA: TGCGCCAGCAGCTTGACAGGGGGAACCTACGAGCAGTACTTC. Looking up the rest from reference TRBV5-1 and TRBJ2-7 gives the full variable domain: KAGVTQTPRYLIKTRGQQVTLSCSPISGHRSVSWYQQTPGQGLQFLFEYFSETQRNKGNFPGRFSGRQFSNSRSEMNVSTLELGDSALYLCASSLTGGTYEQYFGPGTRLTVT.

This clone has a single count. The chain combines TRBV30 with TRBJ1-6, with 7 positions matching TRBD1. Germline trimming cut 5 bases from V and 2 bases from J; bases unmatched to any gene: 6. The CDR3 extends over 15 amino acids. Germline V lookup: CDR1 GTSNPN, CDR2 SVGIG (reference sequence). The CDR3 sequence: CAWSLRGAYNSPLHF. The CDR3 nucleotides are TGTGCCTGGTCGCTCAGGGGGGCCTATAATTCACCCCTCCACTTT. Full variable domain (remainder filled in from reference TRBV30 and TRBJ1-6): SQTIHQWPATLVQPVGSPLSLECTVEGTSNPNLYWYRQAAGRGLQLLFYSVGIGQISSEVPQNLSASRPQDRQFILSSKKLLLSDSGFYLCAWSLRGAYNSPLHFGNGTRLTVT.

The J gene is TRBJ2-5, the V gene TRBV3-1 (or the pseudogene TRBV3-2), with D unresolved. This CDR3 is 13 amino acids long. Trimming removed 2 bases from V and 5 bases from J, with 9 bases in between. Germline-derived CDR1 and CDR2 are LGHDT and YNNKEL (reference sequence). The CDR3 is CASSQNEWETQYF. The CDR3 DNA reads TGTGCCAGCAGCCAAAACGAGTGGGAGACCCAGTACTTC.

The chain has TRBV7-3 and TRBJ2-7; a weak D match, TRBD1 (6 bases). Looked up from germline, CDR1 is SGHTA and CDR2 is FQGTGA. The CDR3 runs to 14 residues. V was cut by 5 bases and J by 3 bases, with 14 bases left in between. The CDR3 protein is CASSVQGGGYEQYF. The CDR3 region has the DNA TGTGCCAGCAGCGTACAGGGTGGGGGCTACGAGCAGTACTTC.

V and J are TRBV3-1 (or the pseudogene TRBV3-2) and TRBJ2-7; D is perhaps TRBD1 or TRBD2 (5 bases each). In germline, CDR1 is LGHDT, CDR2 YNNKEL (reference sequence). The CDR3 is made up of 11 amino acids. V was clipped by 6 bases and J by 6 bases, with 9 bases between them. CDR3 DNA: TGTGCCAGCAGTAGAGGGACCGAGCAGTACTTC. Translating it yields CASSRGTEQYF.

This clone showed up just once. The chain has TRBV4-2 and TRBJ2-2; 10 nucleotides line up with TRBD2. This CDR3 is built from 17 residues. The ends lost 0 bases at V and 6 bases at J; junction bases unmatched: 7. The germline gives CDR1 LGHNA, CDR2 YNFKEQ. The CDR3: CASSQEFLAGDAGELFF. The CDR3 nucleotides are TGTGCCAGCAGCCAAGAATTCCTAGCGGGAGATGCCGGGGAGCTGTTTTTT.